Below are 22 T cell receptor beta chains sequenced from a single sample in a study of CD8 T cells in ankylosing spondylitis (dated by TCRdb to 2016 to 2017). The library came from 5' RACE. The instrument given in TCRdb is Illumina HiSeq 2500. The raw public reads went through TCRdb reprocessing: fastp at Q25, MiXCR clone calling, in-frame beta chains kept. Records with the same CDR3 protein are collapsed into one entry carrying the most frequent genes and DNA. The sample yields 310,000 or so distinct CDR3 sequences; about 20% were counted once. 7.5% to 9.5% of the sample rests with the top ten. Sequenced: blood, either unsorted or a sorted T cell fraction (not recorded which). Receptors were obtained from a male donor with ankylosing spondylitis or in good health (not recorded which).

In this sample, this clonotype turned up a few times. The chain combines TRBV7-8 with TRBJ1-5; D unresolved. V shed 3 bases and J shed 1 base, with 10 bases lying between them. The CDR3 spans 15 residues. The germline gives CDR1 SGHVS, CDR2 FQNEAQ. The CDR3 region has the DNA TGTGCCAGCAGCTTGGCCGGCATGAGCAATCAGCCCCAGCATTTT. It is translated as CASSLAGMSNQPQHF.

The chain combines TRBV12-3 or TRBV12-4 with TRBJ2-4; the D gene is possibly TRBD2 (7 bases). The length of the CDR3 is 13 residues. V lost 5 bases to trimming and J lost 14 bases, with 19 bases between them. The CDR3 region is CASSPVGGGGEYF. The CDR3 DNA is TGTGCCAGCAGTCCCGTAGGGGGAGGGGGAGAGTACTTC.

This clonotype was recorded a few times. The V call is TRBV5-1, the J call TRBJ2-6, with 7 bases lining up with TRBD1. Germline V gene lookup returns CDR1 SGHRS and CDR2 YFSETQ. Trimming took 1 base from V and 2 from J; bases not matched to a gene: 9. This CDR3 has 18 amino acids. CDR3 sequence (DNA): TGCGCCAGCAGCTTGACCCCCGGCAGGGGGACTGGGGCCAACGTCCTGACTTTC. Translated: CASSLTPGRGTGANVLTF.

This clonotype showed up just a few times. The chain couples TRBV10-3 to TRBJ1-5; D call uncertain. The germline V gene encodes CDR1 ENHRY and CDR2 SYGVKD. Trimming took off 4 bases at V and 2 bases at J, with 6 bases between the two ends. The CDR3 contains 13 residues. Written as DNA, the CDR3 is TGTGCCATCAGTGGACGGGGCAATCAGCCCCAGCATTTT. Translated: CAISGRGNQPQHF.

The table lists this clonotype with a few counts. The rearrangement links TRBV28 to TRBJ1-6, with D tentatively TRBD1 (5 bases). Trimming pared 3 bases from V and 15 bases from J, leaving 18 bases between. CDR3 length: 14 amino acids. CDR1 and CDR2 from the germline V gene are MDHEN and SYDVKM. CDR3 sequence reads: CASSLGTREKGLHF. The CDR3 DNA follows: TGTGCCAGCAGTTTGGGGACCAGGGAAAAGGGCCTCCACTTT.

There are a few counts of this clonotype. The CDR3 is CASRLPGTANTGELFF. CDR3 DNA: TGTGCCAGCAGATTACCGGGCACGGCGAACACCGGGGAGCTGTTTTTT. The chain couples TRBV12-3 or TRBV12-4 to TRBJ2-2; D call uncertain. CDR3 length equals 16 residues. Trimming took off 6 bases at V and 0 bases at J, with 14 bases between the two ends.

This clonotype was found many times. The rearrangement links TRBV24-1 to TRBJ2-2; a weak D match, TRBD2 (6 bases). The ends were cut back, 4 bases at V and 6 bases at J, with 14 bases in the middle. CDR1 KGHDR and CDR2 SFDVKD come from the germline V gene. This CDR3 has 15 residues. CDR3 protein: CATSDLGGKAGELFF. Here the CDR3 DNA reads TGTGCCACCAGTGACCTGGGGGGAAAGGCCGGGGAGCTGTTTTTT.

V is TRBV20-1 and J is TRBJ2-1, with 8 bases that match TRBD2. Losses at the gene ends were 0 bases for V and 8 bases for J; bases not matched to a gene: 9. The CDR3 is made up of 15 amino acids. Germline CDR1 DFQATT, CDR2 SNEGSKA (reference sequence). CDR3 in amino acids: CSARDPLAGNDEQFF. The CDR3 DNA sequence: TGCAGTGCTAGAGATCCCCTAGCGGGCAACGATGAGCAGTTCTTC.

The chain uses TRBV24-1 and TRBJ2-2; D unclear. In germline, CDR1 is KGHDR, CDR2 SFDVKD. Trimming stripped 7 bases from V and 5 bases from J, with 10 bases between. The CDR3 covers 13 residues. CDR3 loop: CATRELQTGELFF. The CDR3 nucleotides are TGTGCCACCAGGGAACTACAAACCGGGGAGCTGTTTTTT.

The V and J genes are TRBV27 and TRBJ2-1, with unresolved D. The germline V gene has CDR1 MNHEY and CDR2 SMNVEV (reference sequence). V was cut by 6 bases and J by 8 bases, with 20 bases left in between. The CDR3 contains 15 residues. The CDR3 loop is CASSLITGYMDEQFF. The CDR3 coding sequence is TGTGCCAGCAGCCTTATCACGGGCTATATGGATGAGCAGTTCTTC.

This clonotype was counted between two and nine times. This chain joins TRBV12-3 or TRBV12-4 and TRBJ2-1; D call uncertain. The CDR3 totals 12 residues. The V and J ends lost 5 bases and 15 bases respectively, with 17 bases between them. CDR3 DNA: TGTGCCAGCAGTCCGGACGACCCGAGGACGTTCTTC. It codes for CASSPDDPRTFF.

The chain recombines TRBV10-3 with TRBJ2-5; 9 bases align to TRBD1. V lost 2 bases to trimming and J lost 2 bases; unmatched junction nucleotides: 9. Per germline, CDR1 ENHRY and CDR2 SYGVKD. The CDR3 consists of 17 residues. The CDR3 DNA follows: TGTGCCATCAGTGAGGGACTCCGCGGGACAGGGCAAGAGACCCAGTACTTC. As protein: CAISEGLRGTGQETQYF.

Only a few counts were recorded for this clonotype. The chain carries TRBV10-3 and TRBJ2-7; TRBD2 aligns across 12 bases. The CDR3 runs to 14 residues. The V gene end was trimmed by 0 bases and the J gene end by 6 bases; junction bases not matched to a gene: 0. The V gene's germline CDR1 is ENHRY and CDR2 SYGVKD. CDR3 sequence: CAISESGLAGEQYV. In DNA, the CDR3 is TGTGCCATCAGTGAGTCGGGACTAGCGGGCGAGCAGTACGTC.

The rearrangement links TRBV6-5 to TRBJ2-4, with 7 bases matching TRBD1. CDR1 is MNHEY and CDR2 is SVGAGI in the germline V gene. V lost 4 bases and J lost 0; bases outside the gene matches: 6. The CDR3 is 16 residues long. This CDR3 reads CASSSLTGIAKNIQYF. CDR3 in DNA: TGTGCCAGCAGTTCCCTGACAGGGATAGCCAAAAACATTCAGTACTTC.

This clonotype showed up just a few times. This chain links TRBV19 with TRBJ2-5, with a weak D call TRBD1 (7 bases). This CDR3 contains 15 residues. The V end was cut by 5 bases, the J end by 5 bases, with 18 bases between. CDR1 LNHDA and CDR2 SQIVND come from the germline V gene (reference sequence). CDR3 sequence: CASSPRTGGRETQYF. Written as DNA, the CDR3 is TGTGCCAGTAGTCCTAGGACAGGTGGGAGGGAGACCCAGTACTTC.

This clonotype turned up a few times. The genes are TRBV30 and TRBJ2-3, with 10 bases that match TRBD2. Looked up from germline, CDR1 is GTSNPN and CDR2 is SVGIG (reference sequence). Trimming removed 0 bases from V and 3 bases from J; junction bases left unmatched: 6. The CDR3 has 16 residues. The CDR3 spells CAWSVDLAGVTDTQYF. The CDR3 DNA sequence: TGTGCCTGGAGTGTAGACCTAGCGGGAGTTACAGATACGCAGTATTTT.

Ten or more counts support this clonotype. The chain uses TRBV10-3 and TRBJ1-1, with 12 bases aligning to TRBD1. Germline CDR1 and CDR2: ENHRY and SYGVKD. There are 13 residues in the CDR3. The junction had 2 bases not matched to a gene; V was cut back by 7 bases and J by 5 bases. The CDR3 region is CAIMGQGATEAFF. The DNA of the CDR3 is TGTGCCATCATGGGACAGGGGGCAACTGAAGCTTTCTTT.

In its sample, this clonotype was seen many times. The chain has TRBV6-1 and TRBJ2-3; 11 bases fit TRBD2. The ends lost 6 bases at V and 4 bases at J; junction bases unmatched: 3. Germline values: CDR1 MNHNS, CDR2 SASEGT. The CDR3 has 14 residues. This CDR3 reads CASRTSGSSDTQYF. The CDR3 DNA sequence: TGTGCCAGCAGAACTAGCGGGAGTTCAGATACGCAGTATTTT.

This clonotype was seen at least ten times. This chain connects TRBV13 to TRBJ2-6, with no clear D. From germline, CDR1 is PRHDT and CDR2 FYEKMQ (reference sequence). The CDR3 runs to 17 residues. With 1 base removed from V and 3 bases from J, the gap between germline ends came to 13 bases. The CDR3 sequence is CASSLVATVDGANVLTF. The CDR3 bases are TGTGCCAGCAGCTTAGTCGCGACGGTGGATGGGGCCAACGTCCTGACTTTC.

This clonotype has more than one count but fewer than ten. The chain is built from TRBV5-1 and TRBJ2-7; 12 bases line up with TRBD2. With V trimmed by 0 bases and J by 7 bases, 5 bases remained unmatched. This CDR3 is built from 15 residues. The germline V gene encodes CDR1 SGHRS and CDR2 YFSETQ. CDR3 residues: CASSLDPSGRGEQYV. The CDR3 nucleotides read TGCGCCAGCAGCTTGGATCCTAGCGGGAGGGGAGAGCAGTACGTC.

V gene TRBV20-1 combines with J gene TRBJ2-1; 8 nucleotides line up with TRBD2. Unmatched junction bases numbered 10, after V lost 5 bases and J lost 10 bases. The CDR3 is 13 amino acids. CDR1 and CDR2 from the germline V gene are DFQATT and SNEGSKA (reference sequence). CDR3 in DNA: TGCAGTGCTGAGTTTACCAGGACTAGCGAGCAGTTCTTC. It is translated as CSAEFTRTSEQFF.

This rearrangement joins TRBV5-1 to TRBJ2-1; the match to TRBD1 covers 9 bases. The CDR3 has 15 amino acids. Germline V gene data show CDR1 as SGHRS and CDR2 as YFSETQ. The trim removed 0 bases at V and 8 bases at J, leaving 6 bases unmatched. The CDR3 nucleotides read TGCGCCAGCAGCTTGGGGACAGGGGTTGGTGATGAGCAGTTCTTC. Its protein product is CASSLGTGVGDEQFF.